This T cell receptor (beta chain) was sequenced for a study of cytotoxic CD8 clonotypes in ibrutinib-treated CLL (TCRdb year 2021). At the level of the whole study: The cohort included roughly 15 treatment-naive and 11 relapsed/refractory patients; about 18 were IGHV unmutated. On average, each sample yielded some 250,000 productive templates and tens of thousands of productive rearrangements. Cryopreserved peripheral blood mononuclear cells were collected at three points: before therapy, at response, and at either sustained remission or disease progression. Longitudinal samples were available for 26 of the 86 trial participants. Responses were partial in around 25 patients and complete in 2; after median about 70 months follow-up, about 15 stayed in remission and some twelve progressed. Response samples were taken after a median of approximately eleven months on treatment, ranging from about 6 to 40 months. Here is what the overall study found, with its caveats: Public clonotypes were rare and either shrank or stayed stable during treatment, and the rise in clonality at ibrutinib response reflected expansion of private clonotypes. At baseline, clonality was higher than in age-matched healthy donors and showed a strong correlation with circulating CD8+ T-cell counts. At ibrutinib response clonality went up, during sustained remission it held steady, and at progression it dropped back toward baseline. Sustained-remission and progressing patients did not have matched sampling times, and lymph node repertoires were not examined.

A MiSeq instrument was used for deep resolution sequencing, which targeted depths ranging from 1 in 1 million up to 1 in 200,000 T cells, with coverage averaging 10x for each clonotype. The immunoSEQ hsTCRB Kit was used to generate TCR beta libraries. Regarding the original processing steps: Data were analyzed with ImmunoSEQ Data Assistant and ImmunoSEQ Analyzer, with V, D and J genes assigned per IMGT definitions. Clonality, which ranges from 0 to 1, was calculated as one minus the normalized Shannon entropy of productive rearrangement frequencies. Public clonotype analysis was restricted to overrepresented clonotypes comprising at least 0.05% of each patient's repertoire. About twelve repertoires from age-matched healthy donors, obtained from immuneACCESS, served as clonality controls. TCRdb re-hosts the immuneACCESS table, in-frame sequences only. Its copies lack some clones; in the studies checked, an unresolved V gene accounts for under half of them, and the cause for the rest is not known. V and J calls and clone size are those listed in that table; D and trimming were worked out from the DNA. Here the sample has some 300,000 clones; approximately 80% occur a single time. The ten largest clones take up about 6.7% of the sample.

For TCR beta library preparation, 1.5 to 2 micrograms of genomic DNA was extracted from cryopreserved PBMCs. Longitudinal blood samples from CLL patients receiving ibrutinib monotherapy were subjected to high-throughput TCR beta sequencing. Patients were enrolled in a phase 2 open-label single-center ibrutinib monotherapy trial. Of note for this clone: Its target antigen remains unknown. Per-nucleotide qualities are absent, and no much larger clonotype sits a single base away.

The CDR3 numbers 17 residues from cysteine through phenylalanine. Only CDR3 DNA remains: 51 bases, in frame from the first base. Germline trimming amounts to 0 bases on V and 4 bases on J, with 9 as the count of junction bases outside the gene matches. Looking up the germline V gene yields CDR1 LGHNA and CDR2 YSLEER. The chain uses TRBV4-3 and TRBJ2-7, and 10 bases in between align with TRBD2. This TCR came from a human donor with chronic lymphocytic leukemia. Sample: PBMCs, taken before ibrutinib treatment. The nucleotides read TGCGCCAGCAGCCAAGATCTGTCTAGCGGGAGATCATACGAGCAGTACTTC. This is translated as CASSQDLSSGRSYEQYF.